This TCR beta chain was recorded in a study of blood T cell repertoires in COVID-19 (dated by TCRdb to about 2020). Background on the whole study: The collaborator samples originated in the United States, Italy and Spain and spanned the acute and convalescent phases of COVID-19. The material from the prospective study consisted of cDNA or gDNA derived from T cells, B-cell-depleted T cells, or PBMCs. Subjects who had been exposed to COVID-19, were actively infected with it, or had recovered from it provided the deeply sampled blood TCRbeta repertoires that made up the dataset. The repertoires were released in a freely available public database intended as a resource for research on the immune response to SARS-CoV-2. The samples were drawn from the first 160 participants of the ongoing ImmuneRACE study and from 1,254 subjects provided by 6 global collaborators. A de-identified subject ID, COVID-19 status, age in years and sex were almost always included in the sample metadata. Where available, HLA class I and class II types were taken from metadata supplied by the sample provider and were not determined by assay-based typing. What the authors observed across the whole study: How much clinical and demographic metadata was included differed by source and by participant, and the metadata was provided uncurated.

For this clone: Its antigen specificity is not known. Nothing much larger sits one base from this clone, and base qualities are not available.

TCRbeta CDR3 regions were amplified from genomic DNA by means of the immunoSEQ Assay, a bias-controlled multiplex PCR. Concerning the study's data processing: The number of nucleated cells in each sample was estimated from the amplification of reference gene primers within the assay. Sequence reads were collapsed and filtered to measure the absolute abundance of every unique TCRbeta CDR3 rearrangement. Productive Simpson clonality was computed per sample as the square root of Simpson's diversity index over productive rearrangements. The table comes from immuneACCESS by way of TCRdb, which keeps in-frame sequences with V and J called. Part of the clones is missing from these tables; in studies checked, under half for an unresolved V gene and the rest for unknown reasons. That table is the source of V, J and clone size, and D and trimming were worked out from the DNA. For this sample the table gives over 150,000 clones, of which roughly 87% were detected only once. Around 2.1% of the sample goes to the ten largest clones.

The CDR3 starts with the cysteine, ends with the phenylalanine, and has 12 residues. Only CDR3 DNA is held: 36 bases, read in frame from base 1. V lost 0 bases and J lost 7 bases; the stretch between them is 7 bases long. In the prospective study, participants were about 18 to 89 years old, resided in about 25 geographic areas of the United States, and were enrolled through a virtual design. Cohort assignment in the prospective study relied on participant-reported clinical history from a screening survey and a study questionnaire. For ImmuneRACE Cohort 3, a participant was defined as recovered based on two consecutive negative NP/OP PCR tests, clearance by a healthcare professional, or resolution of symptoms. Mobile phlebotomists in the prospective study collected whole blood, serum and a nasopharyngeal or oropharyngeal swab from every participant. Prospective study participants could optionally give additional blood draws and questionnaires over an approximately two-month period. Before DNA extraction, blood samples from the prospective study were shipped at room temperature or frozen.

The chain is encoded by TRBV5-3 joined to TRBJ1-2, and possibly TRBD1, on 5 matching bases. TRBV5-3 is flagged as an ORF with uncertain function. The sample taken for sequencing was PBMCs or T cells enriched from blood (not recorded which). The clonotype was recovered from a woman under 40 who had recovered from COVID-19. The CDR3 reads CARSLGQTGYTF. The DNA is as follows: TGTGCCAGAAGCTTGGGACAGACTGGCTACACCTTC.